The subject of this entry is one TCR beta chain. Its specificity is unknown. V gave up 1 base and J gave up 4 bases, with 10 bases separating them. The CDR3 totals 14 residues. CDR1 is LNHNV, CDR2 YYDKDF, per germline (reference sequence). The sample comes from a study of long-term antiretroviral therapy in people with HIV. Survey level was the resolution at which the v3.0 immunoSEQ assay ran. Some clones are missing from TCRdb's copy, which holds only in-frame ones; the method was immunoSEQ multiplex PCR. The sample lists 30,000 to 35,000 clones; 78% were seen once. Regarding the study as a whole: The study found that diversity rose after ART but stayed below transplant donor controls.

Participants with HIV, all of them, were treated in the United States. This specimen consisted of unsorted PBMCs, obtained 3.1 years after starting antiretroviral therapy. The TCR originated in a woman aged 50 to 60 with HIV. The chain couples TRBV15 to TRBJ2-5; D gene uncertain. In nucleotides, the CDR3 is TGTGCCACCAGCAGAGTGGTTAACGGAGAGACCCAGTACTTC. It yields the protein CATSRVVNGETQYF.